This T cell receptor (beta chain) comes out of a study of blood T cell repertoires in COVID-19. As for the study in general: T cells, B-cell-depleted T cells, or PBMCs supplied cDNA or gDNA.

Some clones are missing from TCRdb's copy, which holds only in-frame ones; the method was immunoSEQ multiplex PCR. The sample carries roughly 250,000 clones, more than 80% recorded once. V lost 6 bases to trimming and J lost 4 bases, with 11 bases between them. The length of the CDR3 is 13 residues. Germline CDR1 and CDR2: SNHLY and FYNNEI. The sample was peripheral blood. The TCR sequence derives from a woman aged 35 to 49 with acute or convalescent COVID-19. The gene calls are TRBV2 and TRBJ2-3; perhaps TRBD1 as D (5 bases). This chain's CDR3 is CASRGLGPDTQYF. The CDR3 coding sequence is TGTGCCAGCAGGGGGCTGGGCCCAGATACGCAGTATTTT. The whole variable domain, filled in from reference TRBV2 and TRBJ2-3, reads EPEVTQTPSHQVTQMGQEVILRCVPISNHLYFYWYRQILGQKVEFLVSFYNNEISEKSEIFDDQFSVERPDGSNFTLKIRSTKLEDSAMYFCASRGLGPDTQYFGPGTRLTVL.